Listed here are 32 T cell receptor beta chains from one sample, sequenced in a study of blood T cell repertoires in COVID-19. The assay was immunoSEQ multiplex PCR, and TCRdb's table has in-frame clones only and misses some. The sample lists 80,000 to 100,000 clones; 80% to 90% were seen once. Sequenced material: peripheral blood. The source is a human donor in a cohort sampled during active COVID-19.

The chain carries TRBV13 and TRBJ1-1; TRBD1 matches at 8 bases. The V and J ends lost 3 bases and 3 bases, in that order; junction bases with no gene match: 3. From germline, CDR1 is PRHDT and CDR2 FYEKMQ (reference sequence). The CDR3 loop spans 14 amino acids. CDR3 DNA: TGTGCCAGCAGCTTCAGGGGGCGTTACACTGAAGCTTTCTTT. This codes for CASSFRGRYTEAFF.

The chain carries TRBV5-1 and TRBJ1-5, with D possibly matching TRBD1 (6 bases). CDR3 length equals 16 residues. In germline, CDR1 is SGHRS, CDR2 YFSETQ. V shed 2 bases and J shed 2 bases, with 14 bases lying between them. CDR3: CASSFGGREGNQPQHF. The CDR3 DNA reads TGCGCCAGCAGCTTCGGGGGGCGCGAAGGCAATCAGCCCCAGCATTTT.

The chain links TRBV28 to TRBJ2-7, with D uncertain. CDR3 size: 14 residues. V was pared by 0 bases and J by 3 bases, with 9 bases between. Germline-derived CDR1 and CDR2 are MDHEN and SYDVKM. CDR3 DNA: TGTGCCAGCAGTTTATGGCAGACAAACTACGAGCAGTACTTC. It codes for CASSLWQTNYEQYF.

The rearrangement joins TRBV19 to TRBJ2-2; tentative D call: TRBD2 (5 bases). The CDR3 has 16 residues. Looked up from germline, CDR1 is LNHDA and CDR2 is SQIVND (reference sequence). The V gene lost 3 bases and the J gene lost 2 bases, with 13 bases spanning the gap. CDR3 bases: TGTGCCAGTAGTATTAAGCGGAGACTAAACACCGGGGAGCTGTTTTTT. As protein: CASSIKRRLNTGELFF.

The chain links TRBV7-3 to TRBJ2-2; 7 bases map to TRBD2. The J segment lost 2 bases and the V segment lost 5 bases, leaving 8 bases of the junction unmatched. CDR1 and CDR2 from the germline V gene are SGHTA and FQGTGA. The CDR3 sequence is 16 residues long. Here the CDR3 DNA reads TGTGCCAGCAGCGCCATGGCGGGAGATAACACCGGGGAGCTGTTTTTT. Translating it yields CASSAMAGDNTGELFF.

V usage is TRBV6-5 and J usage is TRBJ2-1; the match to TRBD1 covers 7 bases. After removal of 2 bases from V and 8 bases from J, the junction contained 12 bases not matched to a gene. The CDR3 contains 16 residues. Looked up from germline, CDR1 is MNHEY and CDR2 is SVGAGI. In nucleotides, the CDR3 is TGTGCCAGCAGTTACAAGACAGGGTTGATTGGCTATGAGCAGTTCTTC. It specifies CASSYKTGLIGYEQFF.

The chain links TRBV6-5 to TRBJ2-7; D might be TRBD1 (5 bases). The ends were cut back, 0 bases at V and 4 bases at J, with 16 bases in the middle. This CDR3 contains 16 residues. Germline V lookup: CDR1 MNHEY, CDR2 SVGAGI. The CDR3 protein is CASSYSTTGANYEQYF. The CDR3 DNA follows: TGTGCCAGCAGTTACTCTACAACAGGAGCTAATTACGAGCAGTACTTC.

With respect to this clone: Other DNA sequences in the same sample also yield this CDR3. CDR3 nucleotide sequence: TGCGCCAGCAGCCAAGGGACTAGCGGTACCTACGAGCAGTACTTC. Translated: CASSQGTSGTYEQYF. This chain joins TRBV4-1 and TRBJ2-7; 10 bases agree with TRBD2. The CDR3 runs to 15 residues. Germline V gene lookup returns CDR1 MGHRA and CDR2 YSYEKL. The trim removed 1 base at V and 2 bases at J, leaving 2 bases unmatched.

The J gene is TRBJ1-2, the V gene TRBV28, with D uncertain. The germline CDR1 and CDR2 sequences are MDHEN and SYDVKM. V was shortened by 7 bases and J by 4 bases, with 25 bases between the two germline ends. This CDR3 spans 17 amino acids. The DNA of the CDR3 is TGTGCCAGCATCCCCGGAACCCTACCGGGGATTCGCTATGGCTACACCTTC. Protein: CASIPGTLPGIRYGYTF.

The V and J genes are TRBV5-5 and TRBJ2-7; no clear D gene. Trimming pared 4 bases from V and 0 bases from J, leaving 11 bases between. Germline values: CDR1 SGHKS, CDR2 YYEKEE (reference sequence). The CDR3 length is 14 residues. The CDR3 is CASSPMALSYEQYF. The CDR3 region has the DNA TGTGCCAGCAGCCCCATGGCCCTCTCCTACGAGCAGTACTTC.

V gene TRBV9 combines with J gene TRBJ2-7; D not resolved. Germline V CDR1 and CDR2: SGDLS, YYNGEE. The CDR3 runs 14 residues. V lost 0 bases and J 1 base, leaving 8 bases between the germline ends. The CDR3 nucleotides read TGTGCCAGCAGCGTAGCTACGGGTTCCTACGAGCAGTACTTC. Translated, it gives CASSVATGSYEQYF.

This chain uses TRBV28 with TRBJ1-4; weak D call: TRBD1 (5 bases). The V and J ends lost 3 bases and 0 bases respectively, with 11 bases between them. Germline loops: CDR1 MDHEN, CDR2 SYDVKM. The CDR3 has 16 residues. CDR3 amino acids: CASSFIRQPTNEKLFF. Here the CDR3 DNA reads TGTGCCAGCAGTTTTATCAGACAGCCAACTAATGAAAAACTGTTTTTT.

V usage is TRBV7-2 and J usage is TRBJ2-2; 10 bases line up with TRBD2. Per germline, CDR1 SGHTA and CDR2 FQGNSA. The trim removed 6 bases at V and 1 base at J, leaving 2 bases unmatched. The CDR3 spans 15 residues. CDR3 DNA: TGTGCCAGCAGTAGGACTAGCGGGAACACCGGGGAGCTGTTTTTT. This translates into CASSRTSGNTGELFF.

The V and J genes are TRBV19 and TRBJ2-7; 14 bases fit TRBD2. The germline V gene encodes CDR1 LNHDA and CDR2 SQIVND (reference sequence). This CDR3 spans 16 amino acids. Losses at the gene ends were 6 bases for V and 1 base for J; bases not matched to a gene: 5. As DNA, the CDR3 is TGTGCCAGTAGAGATGGACTAGCGGGAGGATCCTACGAGCAGTACTTC. This encodes CASRDGLAGGSYEQYF. The full variable domain, rest sourced from reference TRBV19 and TRBJ2-7, is DGGITQSPKYLFRKEGQNVTLSCEQNLNHDAMYWYRQDPGQGLRLIYYSQIVNDFQKGDIAEGYSVSREKKESFPLTVTSAQKNPTAFYLCASRDGLAGGSYEQYFGPGTRLTVT.

The chain links TRBV4-1 to TRBJ2-7; TRBD1 aligns across 7 bases. The V and J ends lost 2 bases and 3 bases, in that order; junction bases with no gene match: 7. The CDR3 is made up of 15 amino acids. Germline V gives CDR1 MGHRA, CDR2 YSYEKL. Here the CDR3 reads CASSQQTTGFYEQYF. CDR3 DNA: TGCGCCAGCAGCCAACAAACGACAGGGTTCTACGAGCAGTACTTC.

This rearrangement joins TRBV27 to TRBJ2-5, with 8 bases lining up with TRBD2. The trim removed 6 bases at V and 5 bases at J, leaving 8 bases unmatched. The V gene's germline CDR1 is MNHEY and CDR2 SMNVEV (reference sequence). This CDR3 has 14 residues. CDR3 sequence (DNA): TGTGCCAGCAGCTTCCGGGGACTAGTCGAGACCCAGTACTTC. Its protein product is CASSFRGLVETQYF.

The chain combines TRBV18 with TRBJ2-7, with a possible D match to TRBD1 (6 bases). The V gene lost 3 bases and the J gene lost 4 bases, with 13 bases spanning the gap. This CDR3 is built from 14 residues. From germline, CDR1 is KGHSH and CDR2 LQKENI. DNA of the CDR3: TGTGCCAGCTCACCGCAGGGGATACGGTACGAGCAGTACTTC. Translating it yields CASSPQGIRYEQYF.

The table lists this clone with a count of one. The rearrangement uses TRBV27 and TRBJ2-1; TRBD2 agrees at 9 bases. Germline assignment: CDR1 MNHEY and CDR2 SMNVEV (reference sequence). The CDR3 contains 15 residues. Unmatched junction bases numbered 8, after V lost 5 bases and J lost 6 bases. DNA for the CDR3: TGTGCCAGCAGTATTAGCGGGAGTATCCTCAATGAGCAGTTCTTC. It yields the protein CASSISGSILNEQFF.

This chain connects TRBV3-1 (or the pseudogene TRBV3-2) to TRBJ2-3; D not resolved. The CDR3 runs to 18 residues. The germline V gene encodes CDR1 LGHDT and CDR2 YNNKEL (reference sequence). Trimming removed 1 base from V and 5 bases from J, with 22 bases in between. The CDR3 is CASSQVPTADHVRDTQYF. The CDR3 coding sequence is TGTGCCAGCAGCCAAGTCCCTACAGCCGACCACGTTAGAGATACGCAGTATTTT.

The chain carries TRBV28 and TRBJ1-5; weak D call: TRBD1 (5 bases). From germline, CDR1 is MDHEN and CDR2 SYDVKM. Trimming pared 5 bases from V and 5 bases from J, leaving 16 bases between. This CDR3 contains 15 residues. The CDR3 region has the DNA TGTGCCAGCAGTCCCCCGGGACTGTCTTATCAGCCCCAGCATTTT. Its protein product is CASSPPGLSYQPQHF.

The genes are TRBV9 and TRBJ2-7; the match to TRBD1 covers 11 bases. The CDR3 totals 17 residues. V trimming: 0 bases; J trimming: 5 bases; junction bases outside the gene matches: 10. The V gene's germline CDR1 is SGDLS and CDR2 YYNGEE. The CDR3 DNA follows: TGTGCCAGCAGCGTAGCTTTTCGGACAGGGGGCCTCCACGAGCAGTACTTC. Translated, it gives CASSVAFRTGGLHEQYF. The whole variable domain, filled in from reference TRBV9 and TRBJ2-7, reads DSGVTQTPKHLITATGQRVTLRCSPRSGDLSVYWYQQSLDQGLQFLIQYYNGEERAKGNILERFSAQQFPDLHSELNLSSLELGDSALYFCASSVAFRTGGLHEQYFGPGTRLTVT.

This chain uses TRBV6-2 or TRBV6-3 with TRBJ2-4; tentatively, D is TRBD1 (6 bases). Germline CDR1 reads MNHEY; CDR2 reads SVGEGT. V lost 0 bases and J lost 1, with 22 bases in between. The CDR3 spans 20 residues. The CDR3 is CASSYSAGPAGGAAKNIQYF. Written as DNA, the CDR3 is TGTGCCAGCAGTTACTCGGCAGGGCCCGCTGGGGGCGCTGCCAAAAACATTCAGTACTTC.

The chain has TRBV2 and TRBJ1-4; perhaps TRBD1 as D (5 bases). This CDR3 is 15 amino acids long. The V gene lost 10 bases and the J gene lost 0 bases, with 15 bases spanning the gap. Germline V gene data show CDR1 as SNHLY and CDR2 as FYNNEI. DNA for the CDR3: TGTGCCACGGCGGGGGATGCGACAACTAATGAAAAACTGTTTTTT. This gives the protein CATAGDATTNEKLFF. Supplemented by reference TRBV2 and TRBJ1-4, the full variable domain reads EPEVTQTPSHQVTQMGQEVILRCVPISNHLYFYWYRQILGQKVEFLVSFYNNEISEKSEIFDDQFSVERPDGSNFTLKIRSTKLEDSAMYFCATAGDATTNEKLFFGSGTQLSVL.

CDR3 residues: CASSLEPRQRLTISYTF. The CDR3 DNA reads TGTGCCAGCAGCTTGGAACCAAGACAGCGATTAACTATCAGCTACACCTTC. The chain recombines TRBV5-4 with TRBJ1-2; a weak D match, TRBD1 (5 bases). Trimming took 0 bases from V and 9 from J, leaving 24 bases between them. Germline lookup yields CDR1 SGHNT and CDR2 YYREEE (reference sequence). The CDR3 has 17 amino acids.

The V and J genes are TRBV4-2 and TRBJ1-1; D may be TRBD1 (5 bases). Per the germline V gene, CDR1 is LGHNA and CDR2 is YNFKEQ. V was pared by 1 base and J by 1 base, with 10 bases between. CDR3 length: 15 amino acids. The CDR3 loop is CASSQGDGRNTEAFF. The CDR3 bases are TGTGCCAGCAGCCAAGGGGACGGGAGGAACACTGAAGCTTTCTTT.

This clone was observed a few times. The chain joins TRBV28 to TRBJ2-7; TRBD1 matches 11 bases. Germline loops: CDR1 MDHEN, CDR2 SYDVKM. After removal of 3 bases from V and 4 bases from J, the junction contained 14 bases not matched to a gene. The CDR3 has 18 amino acids. As DNA, the CDR3 is TGTGCCAGCAGTTTTACGATTTTAGGACAGGGGGCGCGATACGAGCAGTACTTC. Residues: CASSFTILGQGARYEQYF.

V and J are TRBV9 and TRBJ2-5; 11 bases are a match to TRBD2. The CDR3 spans 18 residues. The junction had 15 bases not matched to a gene; V was cut back by 3 bases and J by 5 bases. Germline CDR1 and CDR2: SGDLS and YYNGEE. CDR3 nucleotide sequence: TGTGCCAGCAGCGGACTAGCGGGGAGTTACCTGTCCCGGGAGACCCAGTACTTC. This encodes CASSGLAGSYLSRETQYF.

V is TRBV6-2 or TRBV6-3 and J is TRBJ1-6; D is uncertain. Germline CDR1 and CDR2: MNHEY and SVGEGT. The ends were cut back, 5 bases at V and 7 bases at J, with 12 bases in the middle. The CDR3 has 14 amino acids. The CDR3 is CASSPTRGNSPLHF. DNA of the CDR3: TGTGCCAGCAGTCCGACCCGAGGGAATTCACCCCTCCACTTT.

The rearrangement uses TRBV10-3 and TRBJ2-1; tentatively, D is TRBD2 (6 bases). Germline CDR1 reads ENHRY; CDR2 reads SYGVKD. V was shortened by 7 bases and J by 0 bases, with 16 bases between the two germline ends. The CDR3 consists of 16 residues. In DNA, the CDR3 is TGTGCCATCAATTCCCGGGACTCCAGCTCCTACAATGAGCAGTTCTTC. It is translated as CAINSRDSSSYNEQFF.

The chain carries TRBV3-1 (or the pseudogene TRBV3-2) and TRBJ1-1, with TRBD1 as a possible D gene (5 bases). The CDR3 extends over 16 amino acids. The V end was cut by 0 bases, the J end by 5 bases, with 16 bases between. Germline assignment: CDR1 LGHDT and CDR2 YNNKEL (reference sequence). CDR3 region: CASSQELAGPRTEAFF. In DNA form, the CDR3 reads TGTGCCAGCAGCCAAGAACTCGCGGGGCCACGAACTGAAGCTTTCTTT.

This clone came up once. The chain couples TRBV19 to TRBJ1-1, with TRBD1 identical over 7 bases. The germline V gene has CDR1 LNHDA and CDR2 SQIVND (reference sequence). V lost 5 bases, J lost 0 bases, and 3 bases stayed unmatched. The CDR3 consists of 14 residues. CDR3 bases: TGTGCCAGTAGTCAGACAGGGCTGAACACTGAAGCTTTCTTT. It yields the protein CASSQTGLNTEAFF.

This sequence joins TRBV7-2 and TRBJ1-1, with 8 bases lining up with TRBD1. The V gene end was trimmed by 5 bases and the J gene end by 0 bases; junction bases not matched to a gene: 5. Germline V CDR1 and CDR2: SGHTA, FQGNSA. There are 15 residues in the CDR3. CDR3 in amino acids: CASSAGQGMNTEAFF. The CDR3 DNA follows: TGTGCCAGCAGCGCCGGACAGGGAATGAACACTGAAGCTTTCTTT.